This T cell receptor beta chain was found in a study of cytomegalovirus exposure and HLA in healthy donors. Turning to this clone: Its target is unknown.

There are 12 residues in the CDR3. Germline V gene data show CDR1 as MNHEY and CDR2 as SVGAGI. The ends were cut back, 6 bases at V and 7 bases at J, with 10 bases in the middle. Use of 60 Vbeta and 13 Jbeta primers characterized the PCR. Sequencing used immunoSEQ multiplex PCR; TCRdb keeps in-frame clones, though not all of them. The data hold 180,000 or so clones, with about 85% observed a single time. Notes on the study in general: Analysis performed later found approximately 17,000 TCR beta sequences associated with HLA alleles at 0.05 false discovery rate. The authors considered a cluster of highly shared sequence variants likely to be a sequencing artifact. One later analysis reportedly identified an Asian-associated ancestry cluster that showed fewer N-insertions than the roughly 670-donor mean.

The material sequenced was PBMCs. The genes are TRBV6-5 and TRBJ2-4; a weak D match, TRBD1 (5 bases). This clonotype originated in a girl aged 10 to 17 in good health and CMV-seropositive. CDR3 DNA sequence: TGTGCCAGCAGATCCGACAGCAACATTCAGTACTTC. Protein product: CASRSDSNIQYF.